This TCR beta chain was observed in a study of beta chain features in type 1 diabetes (dated by TCRdb to about 2018). Describing the broader study: No differences in mean age, gender distribution, total cell number or subset yield were found between patients and healthy donors. A total of approximately 110,000,000 sorted cells were examined across all samples, and a strong correlation was observed between cell number per subset and RNA yield. In the study, TCRB repertoires of sorted circulating CD4+ T cell subsets from recently diagnosed type 1 diabetes patients were compared with those of matched healthy donors. Regulatory and stem cell-like memory subsets were obtained from only 8 patients and roughly 8 healthy donors, while naive and central memory subsets were obtained from all 28 donors. The research as a whole found: Type 1 diabetes patients showed a moderate but significant shortening of TCRB CDR3 length in all four CD4+ subsets. Shorter templates might be favored by PCR, yet because patient and control samples were amplified and corrected together, any such skew would affect both groups equally. Only small numbers of individuals were included in the HLA sub-analyses, which left unresolved whether HLA type had any influence on TCRB rearrangement. Fewer insertions and more nucleotide deletions at VDJ recombination sites were observed in patients with type 1 diabetes, implying thymic rearrangement abnormalities. Because cDNA was sequenced instead of genomic DNA, activated cells with high expression could be over-represented, although the groups did not differ in activation or CD3 levels. Naive, central memory and regulatory TCRB repertoires appeared to be more similar among patients than among healthy donors.

Counted from cysteine to phenylalanine, this CDR3 has 17 amino acids. Of all the DNA, just the CDR3 is kept, 51 bases in frame from base 1. CDR1 and CDR2, looked up from the germline V gene, are SGHDT and YYEEEE. V is pruned by 5 bases and J by 3 bases, leaving 14 bases of the junction without a gene match. This clone was seen only a few times. Its antigen is currently not known. No much larger clone is present one base from it, and per-base qualities are unavailable. Each donor gave one peripheral blood draw, averaging approximately 0.12 L, which was collected into heparinised tubes. Naive, central memory, regulatory and stem cell-like memory CD4+ T cells were sorted on a BD FACSAria II using a panel including CD45RO, CCR7, CD25, CD127, CD95 and CD27. Purity was above 95% for every sorted population. Right away, PBMCs were isolated by Lymphoprep density gradient centrifugation and were stained directly, with no culture step. So that batch effects would be minimized, each experiment stained and sorted samples in pairs, pairing one healthy donor with one patient.

All of the isolated RNA was reverse transcribed with the High Capacity cDNA Reverse Transcription Kit, so expressed TCRB transcripts were sequenced. Deep immunoSEQ sequencing was applied to naive, central memory and regulatory T cell samples, giving an average of around 3.4 million total reads per sample. Sorted cells were lysed in RLT buffer, and RNA was extracted using DNase-treated RNeasy Micro or Mini kits according to cell number. Each cell subset was processed on its own to prevent cross-contamination, while patient and healthy donor samples were processed together. The immunoSEQ multiplex PCR was used to amplify TCRB sequences from cDNA, yielding 87-bp fragments that span the CDR3 region. Sequencing of the amplicons was performed on the Illumina HiSeq platform. In the authors' own workflow: Synthetic template baselines were used to correct PCR bias computationally, reads within Hamming distance 2 were collapsed, and singletons that could not be merged were discarded. Reads were aligned to IMGT to assign V, D and J genes, CDR3 length, and insertions or deletions at six rearrangement sites. Within each subset, clonotype counts were normalized to the number of sorted cells before true diversity and Gini coefficients were calculated with the tcR R package. Repertoire sharing was quantified using the overlap coefficient calculated on TCRB nucleotide sequences. TCRdb re-hosts the immuneACCESS table, in-frame sequences only. Its copies lack some clones; in the studies checked, an unresolved V gene accounts for under half of them, and the cause for the rest is not known. V, J and clone size were drawn from that table, and D and trimming were deduced from the DNA. The sample table shows about 130,000 clones, and about 9.2% are seen once. The ten top clones hold approximately 0.68% of the sample.

The receptor chain draws on TRBV5-6 and TRBJ2-1, and 7 bases in between align with TRBD1. The origin of this receptor is a man between 18 and 35 years old in good health. Material: central memory CD4+ T cells from blood. The base sequence is TGTGCCAGCAGGTCGACACAATGGGCAGGGGGCTACAATGAGCAGTTCTTC. Translation gives CASRSTQWAGGYNEQFF.